Listed below are T cell receptor beta chains from one sample, sequenced in a study of CD8 T cells in Susac syndrome. TCRdb reprocessed the immunoSEQ multiplex PCR reads via MiXCR and lists one record per CDR3 protein. The sample has 190,000 or so distinct CDR3 sequences, 85% to 95% seen once; the top ten hold around 0.076%. Material for sequencing was CD4+ T cells from PBMCs. All receptors derive from a human donor with multiple sclerosis. CDR3s include the opening cysteine and the closing phenylalanine or tryptophan. D genes are given only for firm matches. The size entry is marked missing in some rows and otherwise reads once, few, many or a size class.

TRBV30	NA	NA	13	TRBJ1-5	TGTGCCTGGGGGAGAGGATTTCAGGAGCCCCAGCATTTT	CAWGRGFQEPQHF
TRBV20-1	NA	TRBD1	16	TRBJ2-3	TGCAGTGCTAGAGCCCCGGACAGGGGGAACACAGATACGCAGTATTTT	CSARAPDRGNTDTQYF
TRBV27	NA	NA	14	TRBJ1-2	TGTGCCAGCAGTTTAAACTCGGGGCCATATGGCTACACCTTC	CASSLNSGPYGYTF
TRBV4-1	NA	NA	15	TRBJ1-5	TGCGCCAGCAGCCGTCCTCAGGGGAGCAATCAGCCCCAGCATTTT	CASSRPQGSNQPQHF
TRBV20-1	NA	NA	12	TRBJ2-3	TGCAGTGCTAGTCAAGGCACAGATACGCAGTATTTT	CSASQGTDTQYF
TRBV5-6	NA	NA	15	TRBJ1-4	TGTGCCAGCAGCTCCAACAGACCCGTTAATGAAAAACTGTTTTTT	CASSSNRPVNEKLFF
TRBV29-1	NA	TRBD2	13	TRBJ2-5	TGCAGCTCCAGCGGGGGCAGGGGCGAGACCCAGTACTTC	CSSSGGRGETQYF
TRBV20-1	NA	NA	11	TRBJ2-7	TGCAGTTCGAGTCAGGCGAGGGAGCAGTACTTC	CSSSQAREQYF
TRBV14	NA	NA	10	TRBJ2-1	TGTGCCTATCCAAGGGGGGCTGAGTTCTTC	CAYPRGAEFF
TRBV3-1	NA	NA	13	TRBJ1-5	TGTGCCAGCAGCCAGTTTAGCAATCAGCCCCAGCATTTT	CASSQFSNQPQHF
TRBV5-1	NA	NA	14	TRBJ2-3	TGCGCCAGCAGCTCGACCTCGGACGGGGATACGCAGTATTTT	CASSSTSDGDTQYF
TRBV29-1	NA	NA	13	TRBJ2-1	TGCAGCGTTATTCGGACTGAAGCAAATGAGCAGTTCTTC	CSVIRTEANEQFF
TRBV19	once	TRBD2	15	TRBJ2-7	TGTGCCAGTAGTATGACTAGCGGGGGGTCCTACGAGCAGTACTTC	CASSMTSGGSYEQYF
TRBV29-1	NA	TRBD1	12	TRBJ1-1	TGCAGCGGGGGACAGTCGAACACTGAAGCTTTCTTT	CSGGQSNTEAFF
TRBV19	NA	NA	13	TRBJ1-2	TGTGCCAGTAGTTCTGACAGGAACTATGGCTACACCTTC	CASSSDRNYGYTF
TRBV29-1	NA	NA	14	TRBJ2-1	TGCAGCGTTGTCGGGGACTCCGGCGACAATGAGCAGTTCTTC	CSVVGDSGDNEQFF
TRBV7-9	NA	TRBD1	17	TRBJ1-5	TGTGCCAGCAGCCCCGGACAGGGGGGCAAAGGGGATCAGCCCCAGCATTTT	CASSPGQGGKGDQPQHF
TRBV30	NA	TRBD1	14	TRBJ1-6	TGTGCCTGGAGTCTGGGACAGGGAAATTCACCCCTCCACTTT	CAWSLGQGNSPLHF
TRBV6-6	NA	NA	15	TRBJ2-3	TGTGCCAGCAGTTACTCGGGCGAGGGGGTTCTTCCGGAGTATTTT	CASSYSGEGVLPEYF
TRBV29-1	NA	TRBD1	14	TRBJ2-5	TGCAGCGCAGGGACAGGGGGGCTTCAAGAGACCCAGTACTTC	CSAGTGGLQETQYF
TRBV6-6	NA	TRBD2	15	TRBJ2-5	TGTGCCAGCAGTTATACGCCTAGCGGACAAGAGACCCAGTACTTC	CASSYTPSGQETQYF
TRBV9	NA	TRBD2	14	TRBJ2-1	TGTGCCAGCAGCCGGACTAGCGGGGTCAATGAGCAGTTCTTC	CASSRTSGVNEQFF
TRBV30	NA	NA	13	TRBJ1-2	TGTGCCTGGAGCCCCGACGGATTCTATGGCTACACCTTC	CAWSPDGFYGYTF
TRBV29-1	NA	NA	11	TRBJ2-5	TGCAGCGTTCTCCCCGGAGAGACCCAGTACTTC	CSVLPGETQYF
TRBV5-4	NA	TRBD1	16	TRBJ1-2	TGTGCCAGCAGCATAGACAGGGGGCCAAGCTCCTATGGCTACACCTTC	CASSIDRGPSSYGYTF
TRBV7-2	NA	TRBD2	14	TRBJ2-7	TGTGCCAGCAGCTATACTAGCGGCGCATACGAGCAGTACTTC	CASSYTSGAYEQYF
TRBV29-1	once	TRBD2	15	TRBJ2-3	TGCAGCGTTGCCCCGGCCGCGGGGGGCCCAGGGACGCAGTATTTT	CSVAPAAGGPGTQYF
TRBV29-1	NA	NA	13	TRBJ1-1	TGCAGCGTTAGGACCGGCGGGGATCCTGAAGCTTTCTTT	CSVRTGGDPEAFF
TRBV5-1	NA	NA	12	TRBJ2-7	TGCGCCAGCAGCCAGGGACTCAACGAGCAGTACTTC	CASSQGLNEQYF
TRBV2	NA	NA	12	TRBJ1-2	TGTGCCAGCAGTTCGGGGCAGAGGGGCTACACCTTC	CASSSGQRGYTF
TRBV29-1	NA	NA	11	TRBJ1-1	TGCAGCGTCCCCAGCGGGACTGAAGCTTTCTTT	CSVPSGTEAFF
TRBV9	NA	NA	13	TRBJ2-3	TGTGCCAGCACGGGGGCCCGGGGGGATACGCAGTATTTT	CASTGARGDTQYF
TRBV30	NA	TRBD1	13	TRBJ1-2	TGTGCCTGGAGCCCAGACAGGGACTATGGCTACACCTTC	CAWSPDRDYGYTF
TRBV15	NA	TRBD1	15	TRBJ1-4	TGTGCCACCAGCTGGACAGGACAGGGGAGGGTAAAACTGTTTTTT	CATSWTGQGRVKLFF
TRBV12-3/TRBV12-4	once	NA	11	TRBJ1-2	TGTGCCAGCAGTTTACTCGGTGGCTACACCTTC	CASSLLGGYTF
TRBV29-1	NA	NA	13	TRBJ1-4	TGCAGCGTCGGTACAGTGCAAGATGAAAAACTGTTTTTT	CSVGTVQDEKLFF
TRBV30	NA	TRBD2	15	TRBJ2-1	TGTGCCTGGACTTCTAGCGGGGGGGGCTACAATGAGCAGTTCTTC	CAWTSSGGGYNEQFF
TRBV9	NA	TRBD2	18	TRBJ2-3	TGTGCCAGCAGCGGCACAGTTCTAGCGGGGGGTGACACAGATACGCAGTATTTT	CASSGTVLAGGDTDTQYF
TRBV18	once	TRBD2	15	TRBJ2-3	TGTGCCAGCTCACGCCGAGCGGGATCGACAGATACGCAGTATTTT	CASSRRAGSTDTQYF
TRBV11-2	NA	TRBD1	14	TRBJ2-7	TGTGCCAGCAGCTTATCCGGGACAGAATACGAGCAGTACTTC	CASSLSGTEYEQYF
TRBV2	NA	NA	14	TRBJ2-1	TGTGCCACCCAAAAGACAGTCTCCTACAATGAGCAGTTCTTC	CATQKTVSYNEQFF
TRBV29-1	NA	NA	12	TRBJ2-3	TGCAGCGTGCGGGTTTCTTCGGGTACGCAGTATTTT	CSVRVSSGTQYF
TRBV9	NA	NA	13	TRBJ2-1	TGTGCCAGCAGCGATTACGCAAAGGCCGAGCAGTTCTTC	CASSDYAKAEQFF
TRBV19	few	NA	11	TRBJ2-5	TGTGCCTCAAGAGGGCAAGAGACCCAGTACTTC	CASRGQETQYF
TRBV3-1	NA	NA	13	TRBJ1-5	TGTGCCAGCAGGAGACAGGATACTCAGCCCCAGCATTTT	CASRRQDTQPQHF
TRBV3-1	once	TRBD2	12	TRBJ2-7	TGTGCCACCGCAAGCGGGGACTACGAGCAGTACTTC	CATASGDYEQYF
TRBV20-1	NA	NA	12	TRBJ1-6	TGCAGTGCTAGAGGACTGGATCCACCCCTCCACTTT	CSARGLDPPLHF
TRBV30	NA	NA	12	TRBJ2-7	TGTGCCTGGAGTGTACAAGGAGACGAGCAGTACTTC	CAWSVQGDEQYF
TRBV3-1	once	NA	14	TRBJ2-2	TGTGCCAGCAGCTTTATACCCAACACCGGGGAGCTGTTTTTT	CASSFIPNTGELFF
TRBV29-1	NA	NA	14	TRBJ2-5	TGCAGCGTTGTAGGGGCTGCGAGAGTCGAGACCCAGTACTTC	CSVVGAARVETQYF
TRBV2	NA	NA	13	TRBJ2-5	TGTGCCAGCAGTGGCAGTAACCAAGAGACCCAGTACTTC	CASSGSNQETQYF
TRBV20-1	NA	NA	13	TRBJ2-7	TGCAGTGCTAGAGCCAGGGGTTTCGGCGAGCAGTACTTC	CSARARGFGEQYF
TRBV20-1	NA	NA	13	TRBJ2-7	TGCAGTGCTAGTAAGGACGGGACCTACGAGCAGTACTTC	CSASKDGTYEQYF
TRBV12-5	NA	NA	12	TRBJ1-2	TGTGCTAGTGGTTTAGGTAACTATGGCTACACCTTC	CASGLGNYGYTF
TRBV6-4	NA	NA	11	TRBJ1-4	TGTGCCAGCAGTGATTGGGGAAAACTGTTTTTT	CASSDWGKLFF
TRBV5-4	NA	NA	14	TRBJ1-1	TGTGCCAGCAGAACAGTGGACGGTACGACTGAAGCTTTCTTT	CASRTVDGTTEAFF
TRBV20-1	once	TRBD2	14	TRBJ2-5	TGCAGTGCTAGACTAGCGGGGCGGGAGGAGACCCAGTACTTC	CSARLAGREETQYF